Following are 30 T cell receptor beta chains from one sample sequenced in a study of yellow fever vaccine responses in identical twins. TCRdb called the RT-PCR reads again in MiXCR, with one record for every CDR3 protein. The table has more than 30,000 distinct CDR3 sequences, 60% seen once. The sequencing used T cells from blood (PBMCs), unsorted or a sorted subset (not recorded which), collected before or after yellow fever vaccination (not recorded which). The receptors come from a woman between 18 and 30 years old who received the yellow fever vaccine.

The rearrangement uses TRBV18 and TRBJ2-2, with D unresolved. V was trimmed by 3 bases and J by 4 bases, leaving 9 bases between them. This CDR3 comprises 14 residues. CDR1 and CDR2 from the germline V gene are KGHSH and LQKENI. The CDR3 spells CASSPGISTGELFF. CDR3 nucleotide sequence: TGTGCCAGCTCACCGGGCATCTCCACCGGGGAGCTGTTTTTT.

In this sample, this clonotype turned up a few times. This chain connects TRBV29-1 to TRBJ2-5; 13 nucleotides line up with TRBD2. With 6 bases clipped from V and 5 bases from J, the junction kept 3 bases outside the gene matches. Germline CDR1 is SQVTM and CDR2 is ANQGSEA. This CDR3 contains 13 residues. CDR3 region: CSVLGLAGETQYF. The CDR3 DNA follows: TGCAGCGTCCTGGGACTAGCGGGGGAGACCCAGTACTTC. Filled out from reference TRBV29-1 and TRBJ2-5, the complete variable domain reads SAVISQKPSRDICQRGTSLTIQCQVDSQVTMMFWYRQQPGQSLTLIATANQGSEATYESGFVIDKFPISRPNLTFSTLTVSNMSPEDSSIYLCSVLGLAGETQYFGPGTRLLVL.

With regard to this clonotype: The CDR3 does not close with the conserved phenylalanine or tryptophan, likely indicating a read error. The gene calls are TRBV4-1 and TRBJ1-1; no clear D gene. Germline V gives CDR1 MGHRA, CDR2 YSYEKL. The CDR3 runs to 14 residues. V lost 6 bases, J lost 1 base, and 12 bases lay in between. CDR3 DNA: TGCGCCAGCAGGGGAATTCTTAAGAACACTGAAGCTTTCCTT. Translated, it gives CASRGILKNTEAFL.

This chain uses TRBV10-1 with TRBJ2-1; 12 nucleotides agree with TRBD2. Looked up from germline, CDR1 is WNHNN and CDR2 is SYGVQD (reference sequence). The CDR3 length is 14 residues. The junction had 3 bases not matched to a gene; V was cut back by 4 bases and J by 8 bases. The chain's CDR3 is CASSGTSGTHEQFF. Written as DNA, the CDR3 is TGCGCCAGCAGTGGGACTAGCGGGACCCATGAGCAGTTCTTC.

The chain uses TRBV12-5 and TRBJ2-1; D is undetermined. V was pared by 2 bases and J by 7 bases, with 18 bases between. Germline assignment: CDR1 LGHNT and CDR2 FRNRAP. There are 16 residues in the CDR3. Here the CDR3 DNA reads TGTGCTAGTGGTTTGAGCGTCGTCACCATAGGGAATGAGCAGTTCTTC. This sequence encodes CASGLSVVTIGNEQFF.

The chain uses TRBV28 and TRBJ2-3; D tentatively reads TRBD1 or TRBD2 (5 bases each). The ends were cut back, 7 bases at V and 2 bases at J, with 16 bases in the middle. CDR3 size: 15 residues. Germline V gene data show CDR1 as MDHEN and CDR2 as SYDVKM. The CDR3, as DNA: TGTGCCAGCAAAACCCAGGGAGCTGCCACAGATACGCAGTATTTT. This gives the protein CASKTQGAATDTQYF.

This chain joins TRBV3-1 and TRBJ2-1; tentatively, D is TRBD2 (6 bases). This CDR3 is 15 amino acids long. V gave up 4 bases and J gave up 2 bases, with 12 bases separating them. CDR1 LGHDT and CDR2 YNNKEL come from the germline V gene (reference sequence). The CDR3 nucleotides are TGTGCCAGCAGCCGTACTAGCCATACCTACAATGAGCAGTTCTTC. This encodes CASSRTSHTYNEQFF.

Worth noting for this clonotype: One end of the junction fails to match germline, which may point to a read error. The genes are TRBV20-1 and TRBJ2-5, with D unresolved. The CDR3 covers 12 residues. CDR1 DFQATT and CDR2 SNEGSKA come from the germline V gene (reference sequence). The CDR3 protein is CIASLQQETQYF. CDR3 DNA: TGCATTGCTAGTTTACAACAAGAGACCCAGTACTTC.

V and J are TRBV11-2 and TRBJ2-7, with D unresolved. The CDR3 runs 12 residues. Trimming removed 2 bases from V and 0 bases from J, with 2 bases in between. Germline CDR1 reads SGHAT; CDR2 reads FQNNGV. The CDR3 DNA reads TGTGCCAGCAGCTTATACTCCTACGAGCAGTACTTC. This sequence encodes CASSLYSYEQYF.

J is TRBJ2-5 and V is TRBV19; TRBD1 aligns across 8 bases. From germline, CDR1 is LNHDA and CDR2 SQIVND (reference sequence). Losses at the gene ends were 7 bases for V and 5 bases for J; bases not matched to a gene: 12. This CDR3 comprises 15 residues. CDR3 DNA: TGTGCCAGTAATGACCCAGGGGGCGTTGGGGAGACCCAGTACTTC. Its protein product is CASNDPGGVGETQYF.

This clonotype was found a few times. The CDR3 coding sequence is TGTGCCAGCAGTGAAGGGGCCTGGGGTAACTATGGCTACACCTTC. Translating it yields CASSEGAWGNYGYTF. The V call is TRBV2, the J call TRBJ1-2; no clear D. Germline loops: CDR1 SNHLY, CDR2 FYNNEI. Trimming stripped 1 base from V and 1 base from J, with 10 bases between. The CDR3 consists of 15 residues.

The chain joins TRBV19 to TRBJ2-7; tentatively, D is TRBD1 or TRBD2 (5 bases each). Trimming stripped 2 bases from V and 3 bases from J, with 11 bases between. Per germline, CDR1 LNHDA and CDR2 SQIVND (reference sequence). The CDR3 sequence is 14 residues long. DNA for the CDR3: TGTGCCAGTAGTATAAGAGGGGCCCGCTACGAGCAGTACTTC. Translating it yields CASSIRGARYEQYF.

About this clonotype: The CDR3 carries no conserved terminal phenylalanine or tryptophan, so it likely arises from a read error. The chain carries TRBV2 and TRBJ1-2; 9 nucleotides agree with TRBD1. The CDR3 extends over 13 amino acids. Germline V gives CDR1 SNHLY, CDR2 FYNNEI. V shed 6 bases, J shed 4 bases, and the junction held 3 bases outside the gene matches. The CDR3 DNA is TGTGCCAGCAGGGACAGGGGAAGCTATGGCTACACCTCC. This encodes CASRDRGSYGYTS.

This sequence joins TRBV20-1 and TRBJ2-7; 8 nucleotides match TRBD1. CDR1 is DFQATT and CDR2 is SNEGSKA in the germline V gene (reference sequence). This CDR3 has 15 amino acids. V was clipped by 0 bases and J by 7 bases; unmatched bases: 11. CDR3 nucleotides: TGCAGTGCTAGAGATCTGACAGGGGAAACGGGAGAGCAGTACTTC. This sequence encodes CSARDLTGETGEQYF.

V gene TRBV5-1 combines with J gene TRBJ1-1, with D possibly matching TRBD1 (6 bases). Trimming took 0 bases from V and 4 from J, leaving 10 bases between them. Germline CDR1 reads SGHRS; CDR2 reads YFSETQ. The CDR3 covers 14 residues. CDR3 amino acids: CASSLDRATTEAFF. The CDR3 coding sequence is TGCGCCAGCAGCTTGGACAGGGCGACCACTGAAGCTTTCTTT.

The gene calls are TRBV2 and TRBJ2-5, with TRBD2 matching 7 bases. Germline CDR1 reads SNHLY; CDR2 reads FYNNEI. The V and J ends lost 4 bases and 2 bases, in that order; junction bases with no gene match: 7. This CDR3 has 15 residues. As DNA, the CDR3 is TGTGCCAGCAGTGGTCCCCTAGCGGAACAAGAGACCCAGTACTTC. Protein: CASSGPLAEQETQYF. The full variable domain, its missing parts supplied by reference TRBV2 and TRBJ2-5, is EPEVTQTPSHQVTQMGQEVILRCVPISNHLYFYWYRQILGQKVEFLVSFYNNEISEKSEIFDDQFSVERPDGSNFTLKIRSTKLEDSAMYFCASSGPLAEQETQYFGPGTRLLVL.

The rearrangement uses TRBV20-1 and TRBJ2-5; D gene uncertain. Germline lookup yields CDR1 DFQATT and CDR2 SNEGSKA (reference sequence). Trimming pared 5 bases from V and 2 bases from J, leaving 9 bases between. This CDR3 is 12 amino acids long. CDR3 sequence: CSARRAQETQYF. The CDR3 coding sequence is TGCAGTGCTCGCCGGGCTCAAGAGACCCAGTACTTC.

The V gene is TRBV10-3, the J gene TRBJ2-4; weak D call: TRBD2 (5 bases). The germline gives CDR1 ENHRY, CDR2 SYGVKD. The V end lost 3 bases, the J end lost 0 bases, and 6 bases lay between the germline ends. This CDR3 region has 14 residues. The CDR3 sequence is CAISDAGAKNIQYF. For the CDR3, the DNA is TGTGCCATCAGTGATGCGGGAGCCAAAAACATTCAGTACTTC.

The chain has TRBV15 and TRBJ1-2; the D is unclear. V dropped 0 bases and J dropped 6 bases, with 23 bases sitting between them. The germline gives CDR1 LNHNV, CDR2 YYDKDF (reference sequence). The CDR3 extends over 18 amino acids. The CDR3 DNA reads as TGTGCCACCAGCAGAGATGTGGGTATCGGGCAGGTGACGGATGGCTACACCTTC. Translating gives CATSRDVGIGQVTDGYTF.

This chain uses TRBV6-1 with TRBJ1-5; possible D gene TRBD1, 5 bases. The germline V gene has CDR1 MNHNS and CDR2 SASEGT. V lost 4 bases to trimming and J lost 2 bases, with 18 bases between them. There are 17 residues in the CDR3. The DNA for the CDR3 is TGTGCCAGCAGTGGTCCCGGGGCCCAGAAAGGCAATCAGCCCCAGCATTTT. This sequence encodes CASSGPGAQKGNQPQHF.

The V and J genes are TRBV11-2 and TRBJ2-7; D possibly corresponds to TRBD2 (6 bases). With 1 base removed from V and 2 bases from J, the gap between germline ends came to 12 bases. The CDR3 sequence is 15 residues long. Germline CDR1 SGHAT, CDR2 FQNNGV. For the CDR3, the DNA is TGTGCCAGCAGCTTAGGGGGGGTGCTGGCCTACGAGCAGTACGTC. This encodes CASSLGGVLAYEQYV.

The chain is built from TRBV12-3 or TRBV12-4 and TRBJ2-4; 8 positions match TRBD1. The junction had 6 bases not matched to a gene; V was cut back by 9 bases and J by 5 bases. The CDR3 sequence is 13 residues long. CDR3 amino acids: CASQQGVENIQYF. The DNA for the CDR3 is TGTGCCAGTCAACAGGGGGTGGAAAACATTCAGTACTTC.

This clonotype showed up just a few times. This sequence joins TRBV29-1 and TRBJ2-3; D call uncertain. V shed 6 bases and J shed 0 bases, with 7 bases lying between them. In germline, CDR1 is SQVTM, CDR2 ANQGSEA. The CDR3 runs to 12 residues. The chain's CDR3 is CSVAPSTDTQYF. CDR3 bases: TGCAGCGTCGCCCCCAGCACAGATACGCAGTATTTT.

The chain combines TRBV18 with TRBJ2-7; D uncertain. The ends were cut back, 3 bases at V and 5 bases at J, with 14 bases in the middle. CDR3 size: 14 residues. Germline assignment: CDR1 KGHSH and CDR2 LQKENI. The CDR3 protein is CASSPEWRSHEQYF. CDR3 DNA: TGTGCCAGCTCACCGGAATGGCGATCCCACGAGCAGTACTTC.

In this sample, this clonotype turned up a few times. One end of the junction does not line up with germline, which may come from a read error. The chain is built from TRBV9 and TRBJ2-3; tentatively, D is TRBD2 (6 bases). CDR3 length: 16 residues. CDR1 is SGDLS and CDR2 is YYNGEE in the germline V gene. The CDR3 protein is CASSVGTGLITDTQYF. The CDR3 nucleotides read TGTGCCAGCAGTGTAGGAACGGGACTCATTACAGATACGCAGTATTTT.

The chain joins TRBV12-3 or TRBV12-4 to TRBJ1-5, with D unresolved. V lost 6 bases, J lost 3 bases, and 9 bases lay in between. CDR3 size: 13 residues. The CDR3 DNA reads TGTGCCAGCAGAAGACAAGTCAATCAGCCCCAGCATTTT. Translating gives CASRRQVNQPQHF.

The gene calls are TRBV29-1 and TRBJ2-7; D remains ambiguous. The germline CDR1 and CDR2 sequences are SQVTM and ANQGSEA. V lost 4 bases to trimming and J lost 5 bases, with 15 bases between them. The CDR3 has 13 residues. The CDR3: CSVAPLDAHEQYF. CDR3 in DNA: TGCAGCGTTGCTCCGCTGGATGCCCACGAGCAGTACTTC.

This clonotype showed up just a few times. The V and J genes are TRBV2 and TRBJ1-2; perhaps TRBD1 as D (5 bases). V was trimmed by 4 bases and J by 0 bases, leaving 21 bases between them. CDR3 size: 18 residues. Germline V gene lookup returns CDR1 SNHLY and CDR2 FYNNEI. The CDR3 sequence is CASSAWGEQEKPNYGYTF. DNA for the CDR3: TGTGCCAGCAGTGCGTGGGGTGAACAGGAAAAACCTAACTATGGCTACACCTTC.

This clonotype was seen more than once but under ten times. This chain joins TRBV6-4 and TRBJ2-5; tentative D call: TRBD2 (6 bases). Germline CDR1 is MRHNA and CDR2 is SNTAGT. The CDR3 is 17 residues long. V was trimmed by 4 bases and J by 2 bases, leaving 20 bases between them. Written as DNA, the CDR3 is TGTGCCAGCAGTGCCTTCCGGGGGAACGTGGGTCAAGAGACCCAGTACTTC. Translated: CASSAFRGNVGQETQYF.

The chain carries TRBV2 and TRBJ2-7; D gene uncertain. V dropped 3 bases and J dropped 4 bases, with 7 bases sitting between them. Germline V gene data show CDR1 as SNHLY and CDR2 as FYNNEI. The CDR3 has 12 residues. CDR3 loop: CASSEVGYEQYV. The CDR3 DNA reads as TGTGCCAGCAGTGAGGTGGGATACGAGCAGTACGTC.